These 26 T cell receptor beta chains share one sample of origin, sequenced in a study of blood T cell repertoires in COVID-19. Method: immunoSEQ multiplex PCR; TCRdb's copy keeps in-frame clones and lacks some. The data contain approximately 230,000 clones, less than 90% of them seen just once; the ten biggest clones take up about 20%. The sequencing input was peripheral blood. Receptors originate from a man aged 25 to 40 with active or convalescent COVID-19.

The chain joins TRBV9 to TRBJ2-6; TRBD2 is a possible D gene (5 bases). V lost 2 bases, J lost 0 bases, and 15 bases lay in between. Germline V gene data show CDR1 as SGDLS and CDR2 as YYNGEE. The CDR3 is 18 residues long. The CDR3 nucleotides read TGTGCCAGCAGCGTGACCTACCCGGGGAACTCTGGGGCCAACGTCCTGACTTTC. The encoded protein is CASSVTYPGNSGANVLTF. The whole variable domain, remainder taken from reference TRBV9 and TRBJ2-6, is DSGVTQTPKHLITATGQRVTLRCSPRSGDLSVYWYQQSLDQGLQFLIQYYNGEERAKGNILERFSAQQFPDLHSELNLSSLELGDSALYFCASSVTYPGNSGANVLTFGAGSRLTVL.

V usage is TRBV28 and J usage is TRBJ1-1; no clear D. The CDR3 has 13 residues. CDR1 is MDHEN, CDR2 SYDVKM, per germline. The ends were cut back, 8 bases at V and 1 base at J, with 11 bases in the middle. The CDR3 region is CASLSVENTEAFF. The CDR3 region has the DNA TGTGCCAGCCTGTCGGTCGAGAACACTGAAGCTTTCTTT.

The CDR3 sequence: CASSQDYRAHEQFF. CDR3 in DNA: TGTGCCAGCAGCCAAGATTACAGGGCCCATGAGCAGTTCTTC. This chain links TRBV3-1 (or the pseudogene TRBV3-2) with TRBJ2-1; TRBD1 might be the D (6 bases). This CDR3 has 14 amino acids. The germline gives CDR1 LGHDT, CDR2 YNNKEL (reference sequence). V lost 0 bases to trimming and J lost 8 bases, with 11 bases between them.

The chain links TRBV28 to TRBJ2-2; tentatively, D is TRBD1 (5 bases). This CDR3 has 17 amino acids. From germline, CDR1 is MDHEN and CDR2 SYDVKM. The V and J ends lost 4 bases and 1 base respectively, with 16 bases between them. The CDR3, as DNA: TGTGCCAGCAGTTCCACAATCAGGGAAAAGAACACCGGGGAGCTGTTTTTT. The encoded protein is CASSSTIREKNTGELFF.

This clone was seen only once. The V gene is TRBV23-1, the J gene TRBJ2-5; 7 bases are a match to TRBD2. Being an ORF, TRBV23-1 has a function that is uncertain. Trimming took 4 bases from V and 4 from J; bases not matched to a gene: 6. CDR3 length equals 14 residues. The CDR3: CASSPWGGGETQYF. In DNA form, the CDR3 reads TGCGCCAGCAGTCCATGGGGGGGAGGAGAGACCCAGTACTTC.

V gene TRBV18 combines with J gene TRBJ1-6; tentative D call: TRBD1 (5 bases). V gave up 3 bases and J gave up 7 bases, with 10 bases separating them. The CDR3 is 14 amino acids. The germline gives CDR1 KGHSH, CDR2 LQKENI. The CDR3, as DNA: TGTGCCAGCTCACCGGGGGGTCGGAATTCACCCCTCCACTTT. Protein product: CASSPGGRNSPLHF.

The rearrangement links TRBV14 to TRBJ1-1, with D unclear. Per germline, CDR1 SGHDN and CDR2 FVKESK. The V end was cut by 4 bases, the J end by 5 bases, with 14 bases between. The CDR3 has 14 amino acids. The CDR3 DNA reads TGTGCCAGCAGCCGCTACCTGACTCTAACTGAAGCTTTCTTT. It specifies CASSRYLTLTEAFF. Based on the CDR3 plus reference TRBV14 and TRBJ1-1, the full variable domain is EAGVTQFPSHSVIEKGQTVTLRCDPISGHDNLYWYRRVMGKEIKFLLHFVKESKQDESGMPNNRFLAERTGGTYSTLKVQPAELEDSGVYFCASSRYLTLTEAFFGQGTRLTVV.

The chain couples TRBV13 to TRBJ2-3, with 14 bases lining up with TRBD2. V was pared by 4 bases and J by 4 bases, with 7 bases of the junction left unmatched. The CDR3 is 17 residues long. Germline CDR1 is PRHDT and CDR2 is FYEKMQ (reference sequence). The CDR3 loop is CASSSRTSGGSPDTQYF. In DNA form, the CDR3 reads TGTGCCAGCAGCTCAAGGACTAGCGGGGGGTCGCCAGATACGCAGTATTTT.

The CDR3 region is CASSQEGANSEQYF. For the CDR3, the DNA is TGTGCCAGCAGCCAAGAGGGAGCCAACTCCGAGCAGTACTTC. V and J are TRBV4-2 and TRBJ2-7; D possibly corresponds to TRBD2 (5 bases). This CDR3 comprises 14 residues. Germline loops: CDR1 LGHNA, CDR2 YNFKEQ. The V and J ends lost 0 bases and 6 bases respectively, with 12 bases between them.

The V gene is TRBV6-2 or TRBV6-3, the J gene TRBJ1-1, with TRBD1 matching 11 bases. The CDR3 totals 18 residues. Trimming cost V 1 base and J 2 bases; bases outside gene matches: 9. Germline V gives CDR1 MNHEY, CDR2 SVGEGT. In nucleotides, the CDR3 is TGTGCCAGCAGTTACTTGACCGGGACAGGGGGACCAAACACTGAAGCTTTCTTT. This codes for CASSYLTGTGGPNTEAFF.

This chain connects TRBV12-3 or TRBV12-4 to TRBJ1-2; D ambiguous. Trimming pared 2 bases from V and 2 bases from J, leaving 6 bases between. The CDR3 totals 13 residues. The CDR3 loop is CASSLSQNYGYTF. DNA of the CDR3: TGTGCCAGCAGTTTAAGTCAGAACTATGGCTACACCTTC.

This chain joins TRBV27 and TRBJ2-1; possible D gene TRBD1, 5 bases. The CDR3 extends over 11 amino acids. Trimming removed 7 bases at V and 6 bases at J, with 7 bases between. Germline V CDR1 and CDR2: MNHEY, SMNVEV (reference sequence). The CDR3 DNA reads as TGTGCCAGCACAGGGATCAATGAGCAGTTCTTC. This translates into CASTGINEQFF.

This clone was found a few times. The chain links TRBV19 to TRBJ1-6; 7 positions match TRBD1. Trimming removed 9 bases from V and 7 bases from J; junction bases left unmatched: 6. Germline values: CDR1 LNHDA, CDR2 SQIVND (reference sequence). This CDR3 has 13 residues. Here the CDR3 reads CASRQGVNSPLHF. DNA of the CDR3: TGTGCCAGCCGACAGGGAGTCAATTCACCCCTCCACTTT.

This clone has just one count. V gene TRBV4-1 combines with J gene TRBJ1-6; no firm D call. The V gene lost 4 bases and the J gene lost 0 bases, with 25 bases spanning the gap. Per germline, CDR1 MGHRA and CDR2 YSYEKL. This CDR3 has 21 residues. Written as DNA, the CDR3 is TGCGCCAGCAGCCCGCAATCCGGGATCGACTTCTTCAGCTCCTATAATTCACCCCTCCACTTT. It specifies CASSPQSGIDFFSSYNSPLHF.

The J gene is TRBJ2-3, the V gene TRBV10-2; 11 bases line up with TRBD2. The germline CDR1 and CDR2 sequences are WSHSY and SAAADI. With 6 bases clipped from V and 0 bases from J, the junction kept 5 bases outside the gene matches. The CDR3 totals 16 residues. Here the CDR3 DNA reads TGCGCCAGCAGAGGTACTAGCGGGGGTAGCACAGATACGCAGTATTTT. Protein: CASRGTSGGSTDTQYF.

The CDR3 DNA follows: TGTGCCAGCAGCCCCCGGGACAGCCACTACGAGCAGTACTTC. Protein sequence: CASSPRDSHYEQYF. This sequence joins TRBV7-9 and TRBJ2-7, with TRBD1 identical over 7 bases. This CDR3 is built from 14 residues. Looked up from germline, CDR1 is SEHNR and CDR2 is FQNEAQ (reference sequence). Germline trimming cut 5 bases from V and 3 bases from J; bases unmatched to any gene: 7. The variable domain in full, with the rest retrieved from reference TRBV7-9 and TRBJ2-7, is DTGVSQNPRHKITKRGQNVTFRCDPISEHNRLYWYRQTLGQGPEFLTYFQNEAQLEKSRLLSDRFSAERPKGSFSTLEIQRTEQGDSAMYLCASSPRDSHYEQYFGPGTRLTVT.

The chain recombines TRBV11-2 with TRBJ2-3, with TRBD2 matching 12 bases. V lost 5 bases to trimming and J lost 2 bases; unmatched junction nucleotides: 11. This CDR3 has 18 residues. The germline CDR1 and CDR2 sequences are SGHAT and FQNNGV. The CDR3, as DNA: TGTGCCAGCAGCACGGGGGGTACTAGCGGGAGGACCACAGATACGCAGTATTTT. Amino acid sequence: CASSTGGTSGRTTDTQYF.

V gene TRBV4-3 combines with J gene TRBJ2-5, with 10 positions matching TRBD1. V was clipped by 6 bases and J by 4 bases; unmatched bases: 5. Germline V lookup: CDR1 LGHNA, CDR2 YSLEER. CDR3 length equals 14 residues. CDR3 protein: CASSRDRGAETQYF. CDR3 nucleotide sequence: TGCGCCAGCAGTCGGGACAGGGGTGCAGAGACCCAGTACTTC.

This CDR3 reads CSVEEPLARNTIYF. The CDR3 region has the DNA TGCAGCGTTGAAGAGCCCTTAGCCCGGAACACCATATATTTT. The chain couples TRBV29-1 to TRBJ1-3; no reliable D call. Trimming took 0 bases from V and 7 from J, leaving 13 bases between them. From germline, CDR1 is SQVTM and CDR2 ANQGSEA. CDR3 length: 14 amino acids.

V and J are TRBV30 and TRBJ1-3, with 7 positions matching TRBD1. This CDR3 comprises 12 residues. From germline, CDR1 is GTSNPN and CDR2 SVGIG (reference sequence). With 8 bases clipped from V and 8 bases from J, the junction kept 9 bases outside the gene matches. CDR3 protein: CAGNAQGDTIYF. The DNA for the CDR3 is TGTGCCGGGAACGCCCAGGGGGACACCATATATTTT.

Only one count was recorded for this clone. The V and J genes are TRBV30 and TRBJ1-2, with 7 bases fitting TRBD1. J was trimmed by 3 bases and V by 2 bases; bases with no gene match: 18. From germline, CDR1 is GTSNPN and CDR2 SVGIG (reference sequence). The CDR3 is 18 amino acids. This CDR3 is CAWSHRGGVTLRDYGYTF. CDR3 nucleotide sequence: TGTGCCTGGAGTCACAGGGGTGGGGTGACCTTACGTGACTATGGCTACACCTTC. The complete variable domain, with remaining parts taken from reference TRBV30 and TRBJ1-2, reads SQTIHQWPATLVQPVGSPLSLECTVEGTSNPNLYWYRQAAGRGLQLLFYSVGIGQISSEVPQNLSASRPQDRQFILSSKKLLLSDSGFYLCAWSHRGGVTLRDYGYTFGSGTRLTVV.

The chain recombines TRBV18 with TRBJ2-6; 7 positions agree with TRBD1. There are 18 residues in the CDR3. Germline CDR1 reads KGHSH; CDR2 reads LQKENI. The ends lost 3 bases at V and 0 bases at J; junction bases unmatched: 8. CDR3 residues: CASSPRQGVSSGANVLTF. The CDR3 DNA reads as TGTGCCAGCTCACCGAGACAGGGTGTCAGCTCTGGGGCCAACGTCCTGACTTTC. Complete variable domain (other parts from reference TRBV18 and TRBJ2-6): NAGVMQNPRHLVRRRGQEARLRCSPMKGHSHVYWYRQLPEEGLKFMVYLQKENIIDESGMPKERFSAEFPKEGPSILRIQQVVRGDSAAYFCASSPRQGVSSGANVLTFGAGSRLTVL.

The chain is built from TRBV7-2 and TRBJ2-1, with 9 bases identical to TRBD2. Germline V gene lookup returns CDR1 SGHTA and CDR2 FQGNSA. The CDR3 is 15 amino acids. J gave up 7 bases and V 1 base, and 5 bases lay outside the gene matches. CDR3 DNA: TGTGCCAGCAGCTTAGGGGGACTAGCCGCAAATGAGCAGTTCTTC. Translation: CASSLGGLAANEQFF.

V and J are TRBV12-3 or TRBV12-4 and TRBJ1-6, with a weak D call TRBD1 (6 bases). The CDR3 runs 13 residues. V was trimmed by 6 bases and J by 10 bases, leaving 13 bases between them. The CDR3 region has the DNA TGTGCCAGCAGCTTGGGACAATTCTCACCCCTCCACTTT. This translates into CASSLGQFSPLHF.

This clone has only one observation. The chain links TRBV2 to TRBJ2-3, with a tentative D call TRBD1 (6 bases). This CDR3 region has 16 residues. Trimming pared 6 bases from V and 3 bases from J, leaving 19 bases between. The germline gives CDR1 SNHLY, CDR2 FYNNEI. The CDR3 DNA follows: TGTGCCAGCAGGCCTCCGGGACATAGTACGACAGATACGCAGTATTTT. Protein sequence: CASRPPGHSTTDTQYF.

V is TRBV12-3 or TRBV12-4 and J is TRBJ1-1; no clear D. V was shortened by 2 bases and J by 1 base, with 5 bases between the two germline ends. The CDR3 sequence is 13 residues long. CDR3 bases: TGTGCCAGCAGTTTACTTTCGAACACTGAAGCTTTCTTT. It translates to CASSLLSNTEAFF.